These T cell receptor beta chains were read from a single sample in a study of blood T cell repertoires in COVID-19. This table comes from immunoSEQ multiplex PCR, and its TCRdb copy is limited to in-frame clones, with some not included. Here the sample spans over 150,000 clones, roughly 83% being singletons. What was sequenced was peripheral blood. The receptors were gathered from a woman aged 60 to 75 with COVID-19, enrolled during active disease. CDR3s include the opening cysteine and the closing phenylalanine or tryptophan. A D gene is named only where the DNA matches it firmly. Not all rows give a size; the values are once, few, many and, for expanded clones, a class.

d_call clone_size cdr3_length j_call v_call cdr3_aa cdr3_nt
TRBD1 once 17 TRBJ1-4 TRBV7-6 CASSFELRDRGGEKLFF TGTGCCAGCAGCTTCGAACTTCGAGACAGGGGAGGAGAAAAACTGTTTTTT
- - 14 TRBJ1-4 TRBV5-5 CASSPYGGSGKLFF TGTGCCAGCAGCCCCTATGGGGGGTCAGGAAAACTGTTTTTT
TRBD1 - 12 TRBJ1-2 TRBV11-1 CASSPTGDGYTF TGTGCCAGCAGCCCAACAGGGGACGGCTACACCTTC
- - 16 TRBJ2-2 TRBV11-2 CASSARTVLNTGELFF TGTGCCAGCAGCGCGAGGACAGTCTTAAACACCGGGGAGCTGTTTTTT
- - 14 TRBJ2-5 TRBV6-1 CASSEALAGETQYF TGTGCCAGCAGTGAAGCGCTAGCCGGGGAGACCCAGTACTTC
- - 15 TRBJ2-2 TRBV6-1 CASSERRGNTGELFF TGTGCCAGCAGTGAACGTCGGGGGAACACCGGGGAGCTGTTTTTT
- few 13 TRBJ1-6 TRBV2 CASSALRDLALHF TGTGCCAGCAGTGCTTTAAGAGATCTGGCCCTCCACTTT
TRBD1 - 15 TRBJ2-3 TRBV5-1 CASSPRDRAGDTQYF TGCGCCAGCAGCCCCCGGGACAGGGCGGGCGATACGCAGTATTTT
- - 16 TRBJ1-5 TRBV2 CASSPRNWASNQPQHF TGTGCCAGCAGCCCACGTAATTGGGCGAGCAATCAGCCCCAGCATTTT
- - 14 TRBJ1-2 TRBV18 CASSLATRGYGYTF TGTGCCAGCTCACTTGCGACCAGAGGGTATGGCTACACCTTC
TRBD1 - 15 TRBJ2-3 TRBV18 CASSPRQGNTDTQYF TGTGCCAGCTCACCGCGACAGGGGAACACAGATACGCAGTATTTT
TRBD2 - 17 TRBJ2-3 TRBV6-1 CASSEASGPLGTDTQYF TGTGCCAGCAGTGAGGCTAGCGGTCCCCTAGGAACAGATACGCAGTATTTT
TRBD2 - 13 TRBJ2-7 TRBV29-1 CSVLAGSSYEQYF TGCAGCGTTCTAGCGGGTAGCTCCTACGAGCAGTACTTC
- - 13 TRBJ1-1 TRBV5-1 CASSLGRDTEAFF TGCGCCAGCAGCTTGGGGAGGGACACTGAAGCTTTCTTT
- - 13 TRBJ2-7 TRBV7-9 CASSLGSTYEQYF TGTGCCAGCAGCTTAGGGAGTACCTACGAGCAGTACTTC